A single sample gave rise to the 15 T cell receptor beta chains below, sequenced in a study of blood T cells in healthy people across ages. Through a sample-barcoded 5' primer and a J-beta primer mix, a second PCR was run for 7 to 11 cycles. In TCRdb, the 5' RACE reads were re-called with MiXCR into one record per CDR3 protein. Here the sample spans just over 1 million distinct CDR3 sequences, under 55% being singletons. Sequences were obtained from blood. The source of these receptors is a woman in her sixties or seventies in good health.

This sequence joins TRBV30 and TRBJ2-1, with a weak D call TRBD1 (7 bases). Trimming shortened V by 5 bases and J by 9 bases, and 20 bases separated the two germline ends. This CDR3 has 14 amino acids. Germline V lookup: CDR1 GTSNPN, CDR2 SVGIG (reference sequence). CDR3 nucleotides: TGTGCCTGGGGGACTGGCGGGAACAGGGGTGAGCAGTTCTTC. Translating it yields CAWGTGGNRGEQFF.

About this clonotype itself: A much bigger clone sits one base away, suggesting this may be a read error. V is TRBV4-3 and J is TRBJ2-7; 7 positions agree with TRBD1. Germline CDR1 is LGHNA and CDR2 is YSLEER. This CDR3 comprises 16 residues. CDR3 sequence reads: CVSSQETGFTSYEQYF. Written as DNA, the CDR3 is TGCGTCAGCAGCCAGGAGACAGGGTTTACGTCCTACGAGCAGTACTTC.

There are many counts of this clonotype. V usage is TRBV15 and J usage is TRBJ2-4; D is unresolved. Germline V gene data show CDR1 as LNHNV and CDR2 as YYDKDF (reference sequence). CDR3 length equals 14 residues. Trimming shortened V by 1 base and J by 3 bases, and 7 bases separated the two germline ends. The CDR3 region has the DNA TGTGCCACCAGCAGAGGGATGGACAAAAACATTCAGTACTTC. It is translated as CATSRGMDKNIQYF.

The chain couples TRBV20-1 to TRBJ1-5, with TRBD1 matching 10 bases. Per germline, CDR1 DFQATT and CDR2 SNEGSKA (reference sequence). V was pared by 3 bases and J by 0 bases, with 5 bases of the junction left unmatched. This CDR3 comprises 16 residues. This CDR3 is CSARDRGWNSNQPQHF. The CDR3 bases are TGCAGTGCTAGGGACAGGGGGTGGAATAGCAATCAGCCCCAGCATTTT.

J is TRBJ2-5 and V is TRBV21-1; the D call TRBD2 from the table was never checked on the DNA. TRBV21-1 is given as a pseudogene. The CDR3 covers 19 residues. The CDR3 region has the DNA TGTGCCAGCAGCAAACCCCGGACTAGCGGGAACTCGAGCAGAGAGACCCAGTACTTC. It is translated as CASSKPRTSGNSSRETQYF.

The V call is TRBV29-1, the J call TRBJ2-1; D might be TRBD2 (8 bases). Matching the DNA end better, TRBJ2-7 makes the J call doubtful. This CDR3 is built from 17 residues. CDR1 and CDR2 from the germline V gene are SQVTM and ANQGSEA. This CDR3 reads CSVEGDSTSGVGNEQYF. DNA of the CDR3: TGCAGCGTTGAAGGGGACAGTACTAGCGGCGTGGGGAATGAGCAGTACTTC.

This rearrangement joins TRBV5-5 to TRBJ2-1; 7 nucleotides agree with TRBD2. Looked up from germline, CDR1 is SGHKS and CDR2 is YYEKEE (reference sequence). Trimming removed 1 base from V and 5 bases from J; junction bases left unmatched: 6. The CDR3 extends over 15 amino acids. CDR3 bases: TGTGCCAGCAGCTTGATGGCTAGCGGAGACAATGAGCAGTTCTTC. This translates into CASSLMASGDNEQFF.

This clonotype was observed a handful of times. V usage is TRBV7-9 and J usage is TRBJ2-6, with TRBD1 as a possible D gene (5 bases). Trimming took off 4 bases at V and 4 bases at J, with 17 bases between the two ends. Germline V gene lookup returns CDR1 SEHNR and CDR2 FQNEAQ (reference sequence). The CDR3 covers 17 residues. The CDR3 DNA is TGTGCCAGCAGCTCCCATAAATTGGGGCTCGGGGCCAACGTCCTGACTTTC. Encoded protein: CASSSHKLGLGANVLTF.

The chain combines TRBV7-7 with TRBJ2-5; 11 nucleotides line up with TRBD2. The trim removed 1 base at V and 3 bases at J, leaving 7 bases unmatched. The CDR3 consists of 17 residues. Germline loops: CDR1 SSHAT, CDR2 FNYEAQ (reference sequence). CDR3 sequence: CASSLGASGGPKETQYF. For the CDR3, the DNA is TGTGCCAGCAGCTTAGGGGCTAGCGGGGGGCCAAAAGAGACCCAGTACTTC. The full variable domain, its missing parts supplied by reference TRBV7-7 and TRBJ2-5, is GAGVSQSPRYKVTKRGQDVTLRCDPISSHATLYWYQQALGQGPEFLTYFNYEAQPDKSGLPSDRFSAERPEGSISTLTIQRTEQRDSAMYRCASSLGASGGPKETQYFGPGTRLLVL.

The CDR3 region is CSVDTVLTEAFF. The CDR3 nucleotides are TGCAGCGTTGACACAGTTCTCACTGAAGCTTTCTTT. The chain has TRBV29-1 and TRBJ1-1; D call uncertain. This CDR3 comprises 12 residues. Germline assignment: CDR1 SQVTM and CDR2 ANQGSEA. Between the trimmed V and J ends, which lost 3 bases and 4 bases, there was a span of 9 bases.

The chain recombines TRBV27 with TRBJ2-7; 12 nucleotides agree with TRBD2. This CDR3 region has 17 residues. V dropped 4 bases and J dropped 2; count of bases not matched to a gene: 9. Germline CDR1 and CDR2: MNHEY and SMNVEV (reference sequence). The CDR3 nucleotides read TGTGCCAGCAGTTACCGAATAGGACTAGCGGGAACCTACGAGCAGTACTTC. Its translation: CASSYRIGLAGTYEQYF.

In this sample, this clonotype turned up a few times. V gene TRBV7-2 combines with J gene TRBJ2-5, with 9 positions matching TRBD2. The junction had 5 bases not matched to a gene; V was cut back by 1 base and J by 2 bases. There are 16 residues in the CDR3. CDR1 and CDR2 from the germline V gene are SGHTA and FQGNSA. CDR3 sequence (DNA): TGTGCCAGCAGCTTAGGAGCGGGAGGTGGGCAAGAGACCCAGTACTTC. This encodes CASSLGAGGGQETQYF.

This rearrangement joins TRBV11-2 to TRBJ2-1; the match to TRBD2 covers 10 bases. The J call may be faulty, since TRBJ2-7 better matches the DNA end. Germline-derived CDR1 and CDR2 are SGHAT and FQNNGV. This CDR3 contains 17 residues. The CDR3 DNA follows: TGTGCCAGCAGCTTAGTGGCTAGCGGGGGATACTACAATGAGCAGTACTTC. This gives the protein CASSLVASGGYYNEQYF.

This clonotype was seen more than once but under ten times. CDR3 protein: CASSQEGGPSSYEQYF. For the CDR3, the DNA is TGCGCCAGCAGCCAAGAAGGAGGGCCTAGCTCCTACGAGCAGTACTTC. The gene calls are TRBV4-1 and TRBJ2-7; D perhaps matches TRBD2 (6 bases). Trimming took off 0 bases at V and 0 bases at J, with 12 bases between the two ends. The CDR3 totals 16 residues. CDR1 is MGHRA, CDR2 YSYEKL, per germline.

The DNA of the CDR3 is TGTGCCAGCAGCTACGGGGCGGCGAACACTGAAGCTTTCTTT. Amino acids: CASSYGAANTEAFF. J is TRBJ1-1 and V is TRBV9, with D perhaps matching TRBD1 (5 bases). Trimming removed 4 bases at V and 1 base at J, with 11 bases between. The CDR3 has 14 amino acids. Germline V CDR1 and CDR2: SGDLS, YYNGEE.